Sequencing of this T cell receptor (beta chain) was carried out in a study of beta chain features in type 1 diabetes. Germline loops: CDR1 ENHRY, CDR2 SYGVKD. The CDR3 runs to 15 residues. The ends were cut back, 0 bases at V and 6 bases at J, with 9 bases in the middle. Findings and caveats of the study: In type 1 diabetes patients, VDJ junctions had fewer insertions; deletions at these junctions were more frequent. Significant though moderate, a shortening of TCRB CDR3s appeared in all four CD4+ subsets of Type 1 diabetes patients.

It was one heparinised blood draw, averaging approximately 100 mL, that each donor gave. Central memory, naive, regulatory and stem cell-like memory CD4+ cells were sorted by CD45RO/CCR7/CD25/CD127/CD95/CD27. Sorting produced populations that all topped 95% purity. Expressed TCRB transcripts were sequenced because the entire RNA isolate underwent reverse transcription. This table comes from immunoSEQ multiplex PCR, and its TCRdb copy is limited to in-frame clones, with some not included. In the table there are hundreds of thousands of clones, roughly 12% of which are singletons. In regard to this clone: What it binds is not known.

Material for sequencing was naive CD4+ T cells from blood. This receptor was obtained from a man aged 18 to 29 with type 1 diabetes. The gene calls are TRBV10-3 and TRBJ1-6; D unresolved. The CDR3 coding sequence is TGTGCCATCAGTGAGTCGTTGGGAACTAATTCACCCCTCCACTTT. It specifies CAISESLGTNSPLHF.